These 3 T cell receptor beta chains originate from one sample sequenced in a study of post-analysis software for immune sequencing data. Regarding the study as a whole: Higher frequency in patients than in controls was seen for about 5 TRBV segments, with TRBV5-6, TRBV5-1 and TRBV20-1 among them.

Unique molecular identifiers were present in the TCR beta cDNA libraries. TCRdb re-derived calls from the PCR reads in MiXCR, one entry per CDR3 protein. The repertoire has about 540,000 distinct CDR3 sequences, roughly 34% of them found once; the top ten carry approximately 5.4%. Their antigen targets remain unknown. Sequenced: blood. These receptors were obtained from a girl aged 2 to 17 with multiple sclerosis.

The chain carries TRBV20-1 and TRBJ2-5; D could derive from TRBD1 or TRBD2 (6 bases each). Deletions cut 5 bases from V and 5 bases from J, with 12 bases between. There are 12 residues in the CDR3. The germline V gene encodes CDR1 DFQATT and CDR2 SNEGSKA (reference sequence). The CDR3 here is CSAEGGPETQYF. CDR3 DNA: TGCAGTGCTGAAGGGGGGCCGGAGACCCAGTACTTC.

CDR3 sequence: CASSRGLAGNGIEQYF. The CDR3 region has the DNA TGTGCCAGCAGCCGAGGACTAGCGGGGAACGGGATCGAGCAGTACTTC. The chain couples TRBV7-9 to TRBJ2-7, with TRBD2 identical over 12 bases. CDR3 length equals 16 residues. Germline CDR1 SEHNR, CDR2 FQNEAQ (reference sequence). V gave up 5 bases and J gave up 6 bases; unmatched junction bases: 11.

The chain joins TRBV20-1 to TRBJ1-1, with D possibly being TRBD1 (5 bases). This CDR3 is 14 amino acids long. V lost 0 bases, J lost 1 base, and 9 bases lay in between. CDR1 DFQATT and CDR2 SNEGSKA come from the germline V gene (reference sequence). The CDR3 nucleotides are TGCAGTGCTAGAGACGCAGGGACGAACACTGAAGCTTTCTTT. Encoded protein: CSARDAGTNTEAFF.